This TCR beta chain was recovered during a study of shared clonotypes between healthy human individuals. Per the germline V gene, CDR1 is SGHRS and CDR2 is YFSETQ. This CDR3 has 15 residues. V was pared by 4 bases and J by 4 bases, with 7 bases of the junction left unmatched. Clones were sequenced by immunoSEQ multiplex PCR, and TCRdb holds only the in-frame ones, with some missing. The table records roughly 2.5 million clones, around nine tenths of them present only once. The sequence came from a man younger than 35 in good health. V and J are TRBV5-1 and TRBJ2-5; 10 nucleotides agree with TRBD2. Sequencing was carried out using naive CD4+ T cells sorted from blood. Specified subset: CD45RA+ positively selected. The DNA of the CDR3 is TGCGCCAGCAGCCTGGGACTAGCGCAAACAGAGACCCAGTACTTC. It specifies CASSLGLAQTETQYF.